The rows below give T cell receptor beta chains drawn from one sample of a study of human T cells and chemical hapten exposure. TCRdb reprocessed the RACE reads with MiXCR, giving one entry per CDR3 protein. The sample has roughly 100,000 distinct CDR3 sequences; less than 40% are singletons. The sequencing here drew on whole blood, taken in connection with sensitization to the hapten diphenylcyclopropenone (DPC). Source of these receptors: a man aged 40-49 years with alopecia areata. Some clones in this sample may be carry-over from other donors' samples. CDR3s leave out the opening cysteine and the closing phenylalanine or tryptophan.

j_call v_call cdr3_aa
TRBJ2-3 TRBV29-1 SVTGGGPDTQY
TRBJ1-2 TRBV18 ASSRTAGDYGYT
TRBJ2-2 TRBV5-4 ASSNKLAGVPGELF
TRBJ1-5 TRBV24-1 ATSDSQGAVNQPQH
TRBJ2-3 TRBV6-1 ASRATSGRAGADTQY
TRBJ2-1 TRBV29-1 SVEEQGPYNEQF
TRBJ1-2 TRBV12-3/TRBV12-4 ASSYRGDNGYT
TRBJ1-1 TRBV6-1 ASSDNRFTEAF
TRBJ2-3 TRBV20-1 SARDLGVRSTDTQY
TRBJ2-5 TRBV18 ASSPLDRAEETQY
TRBJ1-1 TRBV6-2/TRBV6-3 ASSYSSGTGRAEAF
TRBJ1-2 TRBV18 ASSSGHENYGYT
TRBJ2-2 TRBV5-1 ASSLVTAGELF
TRBJ2-3 TRBV9 ASSVDLASDTQY
TRBJ2-6 TRBV4-2 ASSQDRGEWGANVLT
TRBJ2-3 TRBV14 ASSRADTQY
TRBJ1-4 TRBV27 ASRPWDRSHEENEKLF
TRBJ2-3 TRBV7-2 ASSPGGLAGGRAANTQY
TRBJ2-3 TRBV12-3/TRBV12-4 ASSLVRGWTDTLY
TRBJ1-1 TRBV27 ASSSGAQPEAF
TRBJ1-2 TRBV27 ASSLSERPYYGYT
TRBJ1-1 TRBV25-1 ASRAGASPGTEAF
TRBJ1-1 TRBV6-5 ASSYSFLGPDTEAF
TRBJ1-5 TRBV7-2 ASSRTVSNQPQH